This is a list of T cell receptor beta chains from one sample in a study of Graves' ophthalmopathy and Graves' hyperthyroidism. Each CDR3 protein gets one entry after TCRdb re-called the multiplex PCR reads with MiXCR. Of 400,000 to 500,000 distinct CDR3 sequences in the sample, under 25% are singletons; the top ten hold around 3.1%. Source material: peripheral blood. The receptors derive from a woman between 18 and 29 years old with stable Graves' hyperthyroidism. Each CDR3 is given with its conserved first and last residue. The D gene is left open where the match is weak. For some rows the clone size is stated as once, few or many, or as a class when expanded; others skip it.

CDR3	DNA	size	D	V	J
CASGRTQETQYF	TGTGCCAGCGGCCGCACCCAAGAGACCCAGTACTTC	many	NA	TRBV6-1	TRBJ2-5
CASKKGQGIYEQYF	TGTGCCAGCAAGAAGGGACAGGGGATCTACGAGCAGTACTTC	many	TRBD1	TRBV12-3/TRBV12-4	TRBJ2-7
CASRTLTGSGYTF	TGTGCCAGCAGGACCTTGACAGGGTCTGGCTACACCTTC	NA	TRBD1	TRBV6-1	TRBJ1-2
CASSIGGENTEAFF	TGTGCCAGCAGCATTGGAGGGGAGAACACTGAAGCTTTCTTT	NA	NA	TRBV6-1	TRBJ1-1
CASSFGLGQVNEQYF	TGTGCCAGCAGCTTCGGACTGGGACAGGTAAACGAGCAGTACTTC	many	TRBD1	TRBV13	TRBJ2-7
CASSFGTGANYGYTF	TGTGCCAGCAGCTTCGGGACAGGGGCTAACTATGGCTACACCTTC	many	TRBD1	TRBV7-9	TRBJ1-2
CASSPLAGGGEQYF	TGTGCCAGCAGTCCACTAGCGGGAGGGGGCGAGCAGTACTTC	many	TRBD2	TRBV12-3/TRBV12-4	TRBJ2-7
CASSLEPRTEGFF	TGTGCCAGCAGCTTAGAACCCCGGACAGAGGGTTTCTTT	few	NA	TRBV7-9	TRBJ1-1
CASSYRGHYEQYF	TGTGCCAGCAGTTACAGGGGCCACTACGAGCAGTACTTC	many	NA	TRBV6-2/TRBV6-3	TRBJ2-7
CATSRGATGVYGYTF	TGTGCCACCAGCAGGGGTGCGACAGGGGTCTATGGCTACACCTTC	NA	TRBD1	TRBV15	TRBJ1-2
CSAPLAGDSYEQYF	TGCAGTGCACCGCTAGCGGGAGATTCCTACGAGCAGTACTTC	many	TRBD2	TRBV20-1	TRBJ2-7
CASSHRANYEQYF	TGTGCCAGTTCCCACAGGGCTAACTACGAGCAGTACTTC	NA	NA	TRBV6-1	TRBJ2-7
CASSYSSRSNQPQHF	TGTGCCAGCAGTTACTCGAGCAGGAGCAATCAGCCCCAGCATTTT	many	NA	TRBV6-5	TRBJ1-5
CASSRGPPMAYEQYF	TGCGCCAGCAGCCGAGGACCACCTATGGCCTACGAGCAGTACTTC	many	NA	TRBV5-1	TRBJ2-7
CAWSQNWDTEAFF	TGTGCCTGGAGCCAAAATTGGGACACTGAAGCTTTCTTT	many	NA	TRBV30	TRBJ1-1
CATSYGGASQETQYF	TGTGCCACCAGCTATGGGGGCGCGTCCCAAGAGACCCAGTACTTC	NA	NA	TRBV15	TRBJ2-5
CATSDSPGTAKRPSTPYF	TGTGCCACCAGTGATAGTCCCGGGACAGCCAAGAGACCCAGTACCCCGTACTTC	NA	TRBD1	TRBV24-1	TRBJ2-5
CASSSDRGRPNSPLHF	TGTGCCAGCAGTTCGGACAGGGGTCGACCTAATTCACCCCTCCACTTT	many	TRBD1	TRBV6-2/TRBV6-3	TRBJ1-6
CASSEGTSGNTGELFF	TGTGCCAGCAGTGAAGGGACTAGCGGGAACACCGGGGAGCTGTTTTTT	many	TRBD2	TRBV6-1	TRBJ2-2
CASSDDRAQETQYF	TGCGCCAGCAGCGACGACCGGGCCCAAGAGACCCAGTACTTC	few	NA	TRBV5-1	TRBJ2-5
CASSRVGTEAFF	TGTGCCAGCAGCAGGGTGGGCACTGAAGCTTTCTTT	few	NA	TRBV7-8	TRBJ1-1
CASRRQGMGETQYF	TGTGCCAGCAGACGACAGGGTATGGGGGAGACCCAGTACTTC	many	TRBD1	TRBV12-3/TRBV12-4	TRBJ2-5
CASSARGSSGTGRNQPQHF	TGTGCCAGCAGTGCCCGGGGGAGTTCCGGGACGGGGAGGAATCAGCCCCAGCATTTT	NA	NA	TRBV6-1	TRBJ1-5
CASSLGPAGLNTEAFF	TGTGCCAGCAGTTTAGGTCCCGCAGGGTTGAACACTGAAGCTTTCTTT	many	NA	TRBV12-3/TRBV12-4	TRBJ1-1